Following are 5 T cell receptor beta chains from one sample sequenced in a study of T cell responses to AZD1222 COVID-19 vaccine. Assay used: immunoSEQ multiplex PCR; TCRdb lists only in-frame clones, some missing. Of 180,000 or so clones listed, approximately 93% are singletons. The sample consisted of peripheral blood, taken 28 days after the second AZD1222 dose. The receptor source for this set is an adult who received the AZD1222 COVID-19 vaccine.

V is TRBV6-5 and J is TRBJ1-1; 7 nucleotides match TRBD1. Germline loops: CDR1 MNHEY, CDR2 SVGAGI. The CDR3 runs 14 residues. V was pared by 6 bases and J by 1 base, with 5 bases of the junction left unmatched. The CDR3 spells CASSRGGANTEAFF. The DNA for the CDR3 is TGTGCCAGCAGCAGGGGGGGGGCGAACACTGAAGCTTTCTTT.

As DNA, the CDR3 is TGTGCCTGGAGTACGATCCACGGCGCTGGAAACACCATATATTTT. This codes for CAWSTIHGAGNTIYF. This chain uses TRBV30 with TRBJ1-3; D gene ambiguous. The germline CDR1 and CDR2 sequences are GTSNPN and SVGIG (reference sequence). CDR3 length equals 15 residues. Trimming took 2 bases from V and 2 from J, leaving 13 bases between them. The whole variable domain, remainder taken from reference TRBV30 and TRBJ1-3, is SQTIHQWPATLVQPVGSPLSLECTVEGTSNPNLYWYRQAAGRGLQLLFYSVGIGQISSEVPQNLSASRPQDRQFILSSKKLLLSDSGFYLCAWSTIHGAGNTIYFGEGSWLTVV.

The chain combines TRBV7-3 with TRBJ1-3, with no clear D. Between the trimmed V and J ends, which lost 0 bases and 0 bases, there was a span of 12 bases. The CDR3 runs 17 residues. Germline loops: CDR1 SGHTA, CDR2 FQGTGA. The CDR3 protein is CASSLTGPIRSGNTIYF. CDR3 DNA: TGTGCCAGCAGCTTAACCGGCCCAATCCGCTCTGGAAACACCATATATTTT.

The gene calls are TRBV19 and TRBJ1-2, with 9 bases identical to TRBD1. The CDR3 has 16 residues. Germline V gives CDR1 LNHDA, CDR2 SQIVND (reference sequence). J gave up 5 bases and V 6 bases, and 13 bases lay outside the gene matches. The CDR3 region has the DNA TGTGCCAGTAGCAACACAGGGGGCGCGTCTTTTTATGGCTACACCTTC. It specifies CASSNTGGASFYGYTF.

The V and J genes are TRBV5-5 and TRBJ2-1; the match to TRBD2 covers 9 bases. V lost 2 bases to trimming and J lost 10 bases; unmatched junction nucleotides: 10. Germline assignment: CDR1 SGHKS and CDR2 YYEKEE (reference sequence). The CDR3 has 15 amino acids. The CDR3 coding sequence is TGTGCCAGCAGCTTCGGGGCGGGGGGGCCCCGGGAGCAGTTCTTC. This translates into CASSFGAGGPREQFF.